This TCR beta chain was captured by sequencing in a study of blood T cell repertoires in COVID-19. Study in general: The United States, Italy and Spain provided the acute and convalescent COVID-19 samples. The analysed material was cDNA or gDNA that came from T cells, B-cell-depleted T cells, or PBMCs.

Germline V gene sequence: CDR1 SGHRS, CDR2 YFSETQ. V gave up 5 bases and J gave up 0 bases; unmatched junction bases: 6. This CDR3 is 15 amino acids long. Per the authors' pipeline: Cell counts per sample came from amplifying reference gene primers. Sequencing used immunoSEQ multiplex PCR; TCRdb keeps in-frame clones, though not all of them. The V and J calls and clone size come from that table; D and trimming were worked out from the DNA. The table records tens of thousands of clones, approximately 80% of them present only once. The origin of this receptor is a man between 70 and 80 years old with active or convalescent COVID-19. This chain uses TRBV5-1 with TRBJ2-3, with TRBD1 matching over 7 bases. Sequenced material: peripheral blood. The CDR3 region is CASRLTGVSTDTQYF. Written as DNA, the CDR3 is TGCGCCAGCAGGCTCACAGGGGTCAGCACAGATACGCAGTATTTT.